This TCR beta chain was captured by sequencing in a study of immune heterogeneity within non-small cell lung tumors. Study-level background: Several squamous cell carcinomas, about nine non-squamous carcinomas and 1 not otherwise specified made up the tumors.

Amplification of TCR beta CDR3 was performed by multiplex PCR with 32 V and 13 J primers. TCRdb independently ran MiXCR on the multiplex PCR reads; one entry per CDR3 protein. Of some 1,900 distinct CDR3 sequences in the sample, about 46% are singletons; the top ten hold 12%. Whole-study results and caveats: Individual patients largely had distinct high-frequency T-cell receptor beta clonotypes from one another. Local T-cell clonality tracked local tumor mutational burden, showing a moderate yet significant relationship (R about 0.34).

The starting template was genomic DNA from bulk tumor, roughly 650 ng per sample. Several biopsies per primary tumor were taken during surgery, spaced as far apart as possible. Each patient presented with untreated, newly diagnosed non-small cell lung cancer and received curative surgery. Samples were obtained from newly diagnosed non-small cell lung cancer patients who were having surgery with curative intent. The CDR3 contains 13 residues. After removal of 4 bases from V and 4 bases from J, the junction contained 2 bases not matched to a gene. Per germline, CDR1 ENHRY and CDR2 SYGVKD. Comment on this clonotype: No antigen is known for it.

The source material was lung tumor tissue. This clonotype originated in a man between 65 and 85 years old with non-small cell lung cancer. The genes are TRBV10-3 and TRBJ2-7; 9 bases fit TRBD1. The CDR3 sequence is CAISVGQGYEQYF. The CDR3 nucleotides are TGTGCCATCAGTGTTGGACAGGGGTACGAGCAGTACTTC.